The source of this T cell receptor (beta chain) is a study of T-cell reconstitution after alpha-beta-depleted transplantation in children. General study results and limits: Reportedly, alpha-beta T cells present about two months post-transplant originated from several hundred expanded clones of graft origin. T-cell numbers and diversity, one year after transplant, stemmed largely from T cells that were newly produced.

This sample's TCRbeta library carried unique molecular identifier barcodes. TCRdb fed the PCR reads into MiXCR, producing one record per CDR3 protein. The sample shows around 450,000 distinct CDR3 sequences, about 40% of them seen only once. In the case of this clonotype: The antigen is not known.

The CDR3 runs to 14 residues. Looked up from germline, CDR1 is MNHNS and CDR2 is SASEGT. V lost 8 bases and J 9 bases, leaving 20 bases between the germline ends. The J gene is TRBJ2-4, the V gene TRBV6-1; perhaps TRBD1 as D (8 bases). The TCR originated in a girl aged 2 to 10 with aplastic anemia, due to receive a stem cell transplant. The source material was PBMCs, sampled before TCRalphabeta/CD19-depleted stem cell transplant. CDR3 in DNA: TGTGCCAGCGGACGACTGGACAGGGAGGGCATTCAGTACTTC. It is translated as CASGRLDREGIQYF.